Described below is a single T cell receptor beta chain sequence and its context. Sequenced by immunoSEQ multiplex PCR; TCRdb stores in-frame clones only, minus some. Here the sample spans about 200,000 clones, 80% being singletons. This specimen belongs to a study of blood T cell repertoires in COVID-19. At the level of the study: COVID-19 samples, acute and convalescent, were from the United States, Italy and Spain. Sources were T cells, B-cell-depleted T cells, or PBMCs; the material itself was cDNA or gDNA.

CDR1 is SQVTM, CDR2 ANQGSEA, per germline. This CDR3 has 13 residues. The V gene lost 6 bases and the J gene lost 3 bases, with 14 bases spanning the gap. Specimen: peripheral blood. J is TRBJ1-1 and V is TRBV29-1; D might be TRBD1 (6 bases). This TCR derives from a woman aged 65 to 85 with acute or convalescent COVID-19. The chain's CDR3 is CSVGKQGYTEAFF. For the CDR3, the DNA is TGCAGCGTCGGTAAACAGGGCTACACTGAAGCTTTCTTT.